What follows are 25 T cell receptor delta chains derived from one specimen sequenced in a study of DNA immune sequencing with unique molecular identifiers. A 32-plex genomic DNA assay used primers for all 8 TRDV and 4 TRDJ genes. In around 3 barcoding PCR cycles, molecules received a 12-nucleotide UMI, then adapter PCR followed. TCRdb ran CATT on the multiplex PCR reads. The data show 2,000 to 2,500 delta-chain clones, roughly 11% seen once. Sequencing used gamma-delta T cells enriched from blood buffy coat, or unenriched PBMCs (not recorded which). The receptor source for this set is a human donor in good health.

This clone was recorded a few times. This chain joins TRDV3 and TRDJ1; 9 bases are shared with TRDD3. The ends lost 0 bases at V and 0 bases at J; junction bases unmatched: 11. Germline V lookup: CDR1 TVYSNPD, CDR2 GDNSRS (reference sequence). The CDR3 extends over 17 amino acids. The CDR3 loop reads CAFRFILGDLYTDKLIF. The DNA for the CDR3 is TGTGCCTTTAGATTCATCCTGGGGGATCTGTACACCGATAAACTCATCTTT.

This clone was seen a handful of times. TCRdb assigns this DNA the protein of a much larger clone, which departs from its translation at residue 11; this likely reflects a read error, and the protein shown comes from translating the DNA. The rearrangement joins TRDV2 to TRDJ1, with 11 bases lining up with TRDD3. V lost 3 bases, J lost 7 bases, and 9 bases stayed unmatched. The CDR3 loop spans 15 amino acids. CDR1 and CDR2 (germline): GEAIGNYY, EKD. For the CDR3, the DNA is TGTGCCTGTGACCCACTGGGGGATAAATCCGTTAAACTCATCTTT. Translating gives CACDPLGDKSVKLIF.

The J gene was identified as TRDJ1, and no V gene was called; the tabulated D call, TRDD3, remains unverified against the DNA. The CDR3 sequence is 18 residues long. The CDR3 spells CALGVLGGDLQYTDKLIF. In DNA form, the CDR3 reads TGTGCTCTTGGGGTCCTGGGGGGGGATCTACAGTACACCGATAAACTCATCTTT.

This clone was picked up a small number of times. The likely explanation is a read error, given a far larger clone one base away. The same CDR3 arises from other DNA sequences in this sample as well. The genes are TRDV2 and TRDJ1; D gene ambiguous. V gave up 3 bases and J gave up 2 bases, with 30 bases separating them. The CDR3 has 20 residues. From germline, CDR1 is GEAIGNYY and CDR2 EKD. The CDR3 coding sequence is TGTGCCTGTGACCCTGTTACTCTGCTGGAGCCCTCCGTGAGGACCGATAAACTCATCTTT. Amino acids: CACDPVTLLEPSVRTDKLIF.

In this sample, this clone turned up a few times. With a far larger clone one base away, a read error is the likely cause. CDR3 coding DNA: TGTGCCTGTGACATTTTGGGGGATACGGGGGGCGAGACCCATAAACTCATCTTT. This sequence encodes CACDILGDTGGETHKLIF. This sequence joins TRDV2 and TRDJ1, with TRDD3 identical over 11 bases. Losses at the gene ends were 2 bases for V and 6 bases for J; bases not matched to a gene: 16. The CDR3 length is 18 residues. The germline V gene has CDR1 GEAIGNYY and CDR2 EKD.

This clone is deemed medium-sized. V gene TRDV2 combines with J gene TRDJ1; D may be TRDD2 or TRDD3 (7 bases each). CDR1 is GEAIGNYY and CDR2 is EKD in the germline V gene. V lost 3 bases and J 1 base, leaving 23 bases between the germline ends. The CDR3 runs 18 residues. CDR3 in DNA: TGTGCCTGTGACGGGCCGATTCCTACTCTGGGGGGCACCGATAAACTCATCTTT. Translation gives CACDGPIPTLGGTDKLIF.

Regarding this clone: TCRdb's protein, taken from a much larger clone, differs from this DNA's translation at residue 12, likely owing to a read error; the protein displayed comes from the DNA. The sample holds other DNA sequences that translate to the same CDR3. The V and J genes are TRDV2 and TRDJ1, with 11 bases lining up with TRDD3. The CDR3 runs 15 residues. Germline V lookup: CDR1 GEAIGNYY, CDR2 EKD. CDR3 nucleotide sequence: TGTGCCTGTGCCCAACTGGGGGATAGGGACGATAATCTCATCTTT. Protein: CACAQLGDRDDNLIF.

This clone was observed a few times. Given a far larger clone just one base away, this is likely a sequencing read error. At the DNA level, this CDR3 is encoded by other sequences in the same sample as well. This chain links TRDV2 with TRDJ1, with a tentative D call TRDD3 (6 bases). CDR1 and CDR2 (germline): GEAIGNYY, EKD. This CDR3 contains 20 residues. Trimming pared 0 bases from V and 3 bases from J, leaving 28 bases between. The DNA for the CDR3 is TGTGCCTGTGACACCGTGCTCGTCTGGGGATCCCAGCGAGAGTCCGATAAACTCATCTTT. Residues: CACDTVLVWGSQRESDKLIF.

CDR3 in DNA: TGTGCTCTTGGCGACAGACCGATGAGGTGGTCCGATAAACTCATCTTT. It is translated as CALGDRPMRWSDKLIF. The J gene was recorded as TRDJ1; no V gene was called. This CDR3 contains 16 residues.

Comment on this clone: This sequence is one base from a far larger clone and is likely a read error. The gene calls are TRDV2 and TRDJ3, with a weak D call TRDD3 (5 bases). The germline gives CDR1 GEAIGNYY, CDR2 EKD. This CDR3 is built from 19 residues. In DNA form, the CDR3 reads TGTGCCTATGACACGGGGGGGCTACGGAGCTCCTGGGACACCCGACAGATGTTTTTC. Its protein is CAYDTGGLRSSWDTRQMFF.

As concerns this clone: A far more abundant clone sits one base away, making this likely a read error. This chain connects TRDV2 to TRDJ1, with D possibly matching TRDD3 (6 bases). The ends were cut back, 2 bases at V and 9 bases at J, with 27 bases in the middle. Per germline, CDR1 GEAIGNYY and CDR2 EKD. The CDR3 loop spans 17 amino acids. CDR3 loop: CACDIFGLGTTGGELIF. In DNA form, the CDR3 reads TGTGCCTGTGACATCTTCGGCCTGGGGACGACGGGGGGAGAACTCATCTTT.

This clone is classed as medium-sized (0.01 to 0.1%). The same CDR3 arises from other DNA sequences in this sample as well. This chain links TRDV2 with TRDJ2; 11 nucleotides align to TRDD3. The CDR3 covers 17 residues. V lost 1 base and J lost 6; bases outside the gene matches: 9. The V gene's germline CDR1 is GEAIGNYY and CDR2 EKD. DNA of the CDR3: TGTGCCTGTGACACGGTCGGGCTGGGGGATACCGCAGCACAACTCTTCTTT. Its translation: CACDTVGLGDTAAQLFF.

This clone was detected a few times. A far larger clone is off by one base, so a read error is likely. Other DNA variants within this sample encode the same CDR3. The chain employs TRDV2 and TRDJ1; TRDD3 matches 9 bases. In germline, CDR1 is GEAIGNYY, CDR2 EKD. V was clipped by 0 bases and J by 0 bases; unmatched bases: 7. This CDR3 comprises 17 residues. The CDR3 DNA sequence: TGTGCCTGTGACACCCTGGGGGATGGAAAGTACACCGATAAACTCATCTTT. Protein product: CACDTLGDGKYTDKLIF.

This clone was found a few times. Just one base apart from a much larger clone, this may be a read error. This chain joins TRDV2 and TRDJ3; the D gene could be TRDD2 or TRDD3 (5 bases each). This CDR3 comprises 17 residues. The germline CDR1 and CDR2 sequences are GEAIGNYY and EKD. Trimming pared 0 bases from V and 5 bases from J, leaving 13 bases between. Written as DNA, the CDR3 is TGTGCCTGTGACACCGCTTCCGGGGACCGGGACACCCGACAGATGTTTTTC. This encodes CACDTASGDRDTRQMFF.

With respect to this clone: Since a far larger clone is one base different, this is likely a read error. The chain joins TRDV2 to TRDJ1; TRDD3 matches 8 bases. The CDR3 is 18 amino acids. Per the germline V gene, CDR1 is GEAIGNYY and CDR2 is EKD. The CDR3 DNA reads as TGTGCCTGTGACCCTGTACTGGGGGGCCCCCCGTACACCGATATACTCATCTTT. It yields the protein CACDPVLGGPPYTDILIF.

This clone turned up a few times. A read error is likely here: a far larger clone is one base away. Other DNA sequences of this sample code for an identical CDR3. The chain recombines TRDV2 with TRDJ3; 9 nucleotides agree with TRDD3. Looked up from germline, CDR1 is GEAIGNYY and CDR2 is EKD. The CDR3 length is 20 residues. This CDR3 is CACDPIVLGESSWDTRQMFF. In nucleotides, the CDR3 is TGTGCCTGTGATCCCATTGTACTGGGGGAAAGCTCCTGGGACACCCGACAGATGTTTTTT.

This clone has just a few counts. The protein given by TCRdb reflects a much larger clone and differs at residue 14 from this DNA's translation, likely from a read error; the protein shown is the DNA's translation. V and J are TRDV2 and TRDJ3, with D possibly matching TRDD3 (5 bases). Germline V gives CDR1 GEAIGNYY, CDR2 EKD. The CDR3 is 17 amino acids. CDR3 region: CACDTSPPSWDTRKMFF. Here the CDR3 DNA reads TGTGCCTGTGACACATCGCCCCCCTCCTGGGACACCCGAAAGATGTTTTTC.

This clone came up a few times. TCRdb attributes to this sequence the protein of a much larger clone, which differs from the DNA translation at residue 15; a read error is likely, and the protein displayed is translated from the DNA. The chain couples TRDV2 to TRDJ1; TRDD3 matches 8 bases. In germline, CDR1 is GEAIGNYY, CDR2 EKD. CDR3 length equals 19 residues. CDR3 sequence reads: CACDTLTGGREGYTGKLIF. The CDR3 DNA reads TGTGCCTGTGACACCCTTACTGGGGGTCGTGAAGGGTACACCGGTAAACTCATCTTT.

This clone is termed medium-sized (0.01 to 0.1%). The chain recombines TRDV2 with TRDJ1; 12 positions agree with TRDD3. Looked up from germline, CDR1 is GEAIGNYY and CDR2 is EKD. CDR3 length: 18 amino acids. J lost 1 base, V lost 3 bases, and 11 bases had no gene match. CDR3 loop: CACDHVLGDTQSTDKLIF. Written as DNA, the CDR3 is TGTGCCTGTGACCACGTACTGGGGGATACTCAATCCACCGATAAACTCATCTTT.

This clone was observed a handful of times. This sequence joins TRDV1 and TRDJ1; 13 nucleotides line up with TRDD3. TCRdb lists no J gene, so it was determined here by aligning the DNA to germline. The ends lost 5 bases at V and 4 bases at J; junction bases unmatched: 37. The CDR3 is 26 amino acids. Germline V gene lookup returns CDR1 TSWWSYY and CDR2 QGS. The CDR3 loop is CALGQPHFLRFLLGDTYQLTHDKLIF. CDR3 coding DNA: TGTGCTCTTGGGCAGCCCCACTTCCTCCGATTCTTACTGGGGGATACGTACCAACTCACTCACGATAAACTCATCTTT.

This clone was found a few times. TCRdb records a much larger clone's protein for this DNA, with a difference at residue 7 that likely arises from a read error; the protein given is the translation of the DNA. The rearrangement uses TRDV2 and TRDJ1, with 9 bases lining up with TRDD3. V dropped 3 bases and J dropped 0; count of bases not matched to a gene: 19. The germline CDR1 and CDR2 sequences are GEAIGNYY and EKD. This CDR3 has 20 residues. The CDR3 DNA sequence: TGTGCCTGTGACCCCCTTCGACTAAATACTGGGGGAGACTACACCGATAAACTCATCTTT. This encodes CACDPLRLNTGGDYTDKLIF.

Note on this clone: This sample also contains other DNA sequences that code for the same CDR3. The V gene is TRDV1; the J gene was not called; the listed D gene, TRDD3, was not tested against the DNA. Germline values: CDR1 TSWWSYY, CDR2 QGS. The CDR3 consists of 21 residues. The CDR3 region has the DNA TGTGCTCTTGGGGTCCCCCGTCCACCGAGGGACTGGGGAGAGCTTAATCCCAAACTAATCTTT. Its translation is CALGVPRPPRDWGELNPKLIF.

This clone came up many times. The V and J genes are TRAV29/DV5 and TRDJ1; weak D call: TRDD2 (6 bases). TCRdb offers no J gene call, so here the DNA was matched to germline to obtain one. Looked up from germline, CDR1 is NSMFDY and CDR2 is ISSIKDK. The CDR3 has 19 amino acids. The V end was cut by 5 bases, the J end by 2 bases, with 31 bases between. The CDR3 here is CAAQRSPTRTGSRTDKLIF. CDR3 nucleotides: TGTGCAGCGCAGCGGAGTCCTACGCGTACTGGTAGTCGGACCGATAAACTCATCTTT.

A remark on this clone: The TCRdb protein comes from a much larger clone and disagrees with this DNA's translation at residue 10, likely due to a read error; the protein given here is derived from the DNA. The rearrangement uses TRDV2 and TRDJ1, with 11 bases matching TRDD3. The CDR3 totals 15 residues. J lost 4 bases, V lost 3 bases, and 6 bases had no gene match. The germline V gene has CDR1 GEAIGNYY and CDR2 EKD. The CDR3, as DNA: TGTGCCTGTGACCCACTGGGGGATAAATACGATAAACTCATCTTT. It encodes CACDPLGDKYDKLIF.

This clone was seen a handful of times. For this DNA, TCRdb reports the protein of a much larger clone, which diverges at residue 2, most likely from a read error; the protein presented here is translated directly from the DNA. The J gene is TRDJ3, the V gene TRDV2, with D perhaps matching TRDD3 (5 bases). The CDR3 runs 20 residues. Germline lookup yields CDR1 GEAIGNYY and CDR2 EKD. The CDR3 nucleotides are TGTTCCTGTGACACCTTGGGGACCACGAACGGCTCCTGGGACACCCGACAGATGTTTTTC. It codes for CSCDTLGTTNGSWDTRQMFF.